These 19 T cell receptor beta chains came from one sample sequenced in a study of tumor and adjacent non-tumor tissue in lung cancer. TCRbeta libraries were built with three rounds of nested PCR, modified from ARM-PCR. TCRdb processed the multiplex PCR reads anew with MiXCR; each CDR3 protein has one entry. The table records about 100,000 distinct CDR3 sequences, approximately 60% of them present only once. No cell sorting was done before RNA was extracted from the tissue. More than 3 cm separated this lung sample from the edge of the tumor. The sequenced material came from distant non-tumor lung tissue. These receptors all come from a man under 40 with non-small cell lung cancer.

As for this clonotype: A read error may explain this, as a much larger clone is one base away. The chain joins TRBV6-5 to TRBJ2-3; D may be TRBD2 (6 bases). CDR3 length equals 15 residues. CDR1 is MNHEY and CDR2 is SVGAGI in the germline V gene. The CDR3 coding sequence is TGTGCTACCACAAGACGGGGGTCGGGCACAGATGCGCAGTGTTTT. It translates to CATTRRGSGTDAQCF.

Notes on this clonotype: The junction differs from germline at one of its ends, possibly a read error. The rearrangement uses TRBV6-2 or TRBV6-3 and TRBJ2-7, with 8 bases lining up with TRBD2. This CDR3 region has 14 residues. CDR1 and CDR2 (germline): MNHEY, SVGEGT. The CDR3 loop is CANSSQRGNYEQYF. The CDR3 DNA is TGTGCCAACAGTTCCCAGCGGGGGAATTATGAGCAGTACTTC.

Of note for this clonotype: The DNA is left out, because the CDR3 cannot be placed on it with certainty; the CDR3 is given as TCRdb lists it. The CDR3 reads CASRVASGTRELFF. This chain links TRBV28 with TRBJ2-2; the table's TRBD2 call for D was not verified on the DNA. Per germline, CDR1 MDHEN and CDR2 SYDVKM. The CDR3 adds up to 14 amino acids, both ends counted.

This rearrangement joins TRBV11-2 to TRBJ2-7, with D possibly being TRBD2 (6 bases). The CDR3 sequence is 16 residues long. Trimming left V 10 bases short and J 2 bases short, with 24 bases between. Germline CDR1 is SGHAT and CDR2 is FQNNGV. CDR3 nucleotide sequence: TGTGCCACCAGTTTAGAAGAATTGGAGGGGACCTACGAGCAGTACTTC. Protein product: CATSLEELEGTYEQYF.

Turning to this clonotype: Relative to the germline gene, one junction end is altered; a read error may explain this. The V call is TRBV4-1, the J call TRBJ2-1, with TRBD2 as a possible D gene (7 bases). Germline lookup yields CDR1 MGHRA and CDR2 YSYEKL. The CDR3 runs to 19 residues. The CDR3 DNA reads TGCCCCAGCAGCCACCCCGGACTAACGGGGGGCCCGGGGTACAATGAGCAGTTCTTC. It translates to CPSSHPGLTGGPGYNEQFF.

This clonotype showed up many times. This sequence joins TRBV5-8 and TRBJ2-3; maybe TRBD1 (5 bases). The V end lost 0 bases, the J end lost 1 base, and 15 bases lay between the germline ends. The CDR3 runs to 17 residues. Germline-derived CDR1 and CDR2 are SGHTS and YDEGEE. CDR3 in DNA: TGTGCCAGCAGCTTGGGCGCAGGGAATTGGGGCACAGATACGCAGTATTTT. It translates to CASSLGAGNWGTDTQYF.

This clonotype showed up just once. A much larger clone lies one base from this, so it may be a read error. The DNA for the CDR3 is TGCGCCAGCAGCCAAGAGGGGAGTTCTCAAGAGACCCAGTACTTC. Translation: CASSQEGSSQETQYF. The rearrangement links TRBV4-1 to TRBJ2-5; D perhaps matches TRBD2 (5 bases). Germline CDR1 is MGHRA and CDR2 is YSYEKL. The V and J ends lost 0 bases and 2 bases respectively, with 10 bases between them. The CDR3 sequence is 15 residues long.

With regard to this clonotype: A much larger clone differs by one base, so this may be a read error. The rearrangement links TRBV5-6 to TRBJ1-2, with 7 positions matching TRBD1. CDR1 is SGHDT and CDR2 is YYEEEE in the germline V gene. V lost 3 bases and J lost 7; bases outside the gene matches: 6. The CDR3 runs to 13 residues. The CDR3 spells CASSCDRESGYTF. CDR3 in DNA: TGTGCCAGCAGCTGTGACAGGGAGAGTGGCTACACCTTC.

A remark on this clonotype: The CDR3 carries no conserved terminal phenylalanine or tryptophan, so it likely arises from a read error. The chain couples TRBV29-1 to TRBJ2-7; 8 nucleotides match TRBD1. After removal of 6 bases from V and 9 bases from J, the junction contained 10 bases not matched to a gene. The germline CDR1 and CDR2 sequences are SQVTM and ANQGSEA. The CDR3 runs 12 residues. CDR3: CSVLWTGHGQYL. CDR3 DNA sequence: TGCAGCGTCCTTTGGACAGGGCACGGGCAGTACCTC.

To note about this clonotype: No conserved phenylalanine or tryptophan ends this CDR3, so it is likely a read error. The DNA is omitted, as the CDR3 cannot be located on it reliably, and the CDR3 follows TCRdb's listing. The chain has TRBV6-1 and TRBJ2-7. Both ends counted, the CDR3 spans 11 residues. In germline, CDR1 is MNHNS, CDR2 SASEGT. The CDR3 spells CASSIWDEHYY.

This clonotype was counted between two and nine times. The chain is built from TRBV2 and TRBJ1-1; D is ambiguous. This CDR3 has 13 amino acids. V was cut by 11 bases and J by 0 bases, with 13 bases left in between. Germline V gives CDR1 SNHLY, CDR2 FYNNEI. The CDR3 region has the DNA TGTGCCGGCCGGGGTCCTATGAACACTGAAGCTTTCTTT. As protein: CAGRGPMNTEAFF.

The chain links TRBV11-3 to TRBJ2-3, with TRBD1 matching 9 bases. V shed 4 bases and J 11 bases; nucleotides not matched to a gene: 13. CDR3 length: 15 amino acids. The germline V gene encodes CDR1 SGHNT and CDR2 YENEEA. As DNA, the CDR3 is TGTGCCAGCAGCTCGGGACAGGGTTACACAGGTAGGCAGTATTTT. Its protein is CASSSGQGYTGRQYF.

This clonotype was seen more than once but under ten times. This sequence may be a read error, since a much larger clone differs from it by one base. This chain connects TRBV6-6 to TRBJ2-3; TRBD2 aligns across 10 bases. Unmatched junction bases numbered 8, after V lost 0 bases and J lost 8 bases. The CDR3 spans 16 residues. Per germline, CDR1 MNHNY and CDR2 SVGAGI (reference sequence). Written as DNA, the CDR3 is TGTGCCAGCAGTTACTCGTGGAGCGGGAGGGGAGGTACGCAGTATTTT. This sequence encodes CASSYSWSGRGGTQYF.

The table lists this clonotype with many counts. CDR3 amino acids: CASSPGARDEQYF. As DNA, the CDR3 is TGTGCCAGCAGCCCCGGGGCACGCGACGAGCAGTACTTC. The chain combines TRBV11-2 with TRBJ2-7, with D perhaps being TRBD1 or TRBD2 (5 bases each). Germline CDR1 SGHAT, CDR2 FQNNGV. The length of the CDR3 is 13 residues. V was shortened by 5 bases and J by 5 bases, with 13 bases between the two germline ends.

This clonotype was seen just once. A read error may account for a junction end that differs from germline. The V call is TRBV11-2, the J call TRBJ1-1, with D tentatively TRBD1 (6 bases). This CDR3 is 15 amino acids long. Germline lookup yields CDR1 SGHAT and CDR2 FQNNGV. The CDR3, as DNA: TGTGCCAACAGCTTAGGTCAGGGGATAAACACTGAAGTTTTCTTT. Protein product: CANSLGQGINTEVFF.

This clonotype showed up many times. The V gene is TRBV20-1, the J gene TRBJ2-7; unclear D gene. Germline V lookup: CDR1 DFQATT, CDR2 SNEGSKA (reference sequence). CDR3 length: 12 amino acids. V lost 4 bases to trimming and J lost 4 bases, with 11 bases between them. The CDR3 nucleotides read TGCAGTGCTAATGGGGATACGTACGAGCAGTACTTC. It yields the protein CSANGDTYEQYF.

The V gene is TRBV20-1, the J gene TRBJ2-3; 7 positions match TRBD2. This CDR3 comprises 14 residues. V shed 6 bases, J shed 5 bases, and the junction held 11 bases outside the gene matches. Germline V lookup: CDR1 DFQATT, CDR2 SNEGSKA (reference sequence). CDR3 sequence: CSAVDGLVVDTQYF. The CDR3 DNA reads TGCAGTGCAGTAGACGGACTAGTTGTAGATACGCAGTATTTT.

On this clonotype itself: In this CDR3 the conserved last residue, phenylalanine or tryptophan, is missing, so a read error is likely. The chain recombines TRBV11-3 with TRBJ2-1, with 7 bases aligning to TRBD2. The CDR3 is 15 residues long. CDR1 is SGHNT, CDR2 YENEEA, per germline. CDR3 protein: CDSSLLAGLYNEQFL. The CDR3 nucleotides are TGTGACAGCAGCTTATTAGCGGGTCTGTACAATGAGCAGTTCCTC.

Turning to this clonotype: This sequence may be a read error, since a much larger clone differs from it by one base. The chain couples TRBV29-1 to TRBJ2-2, with TRBD1 as a possible D gene (6 bases). The germline V gene has CDR1 SQVTM and CDR2 ANQGSEA. The CDR3 has 14 residues. The chain's CDR3 is CSVEVRGLTGELLF. The CDR3 DNA reads as TGCAGCGTTGAAGTCAGGGGCCTCACCGGGGAGCTGTTGTTT.